The 29 T cell receptor beta chains in this list originate from one sample, sequenced in a study of cytomegalovirus exposure and HLA in healthy donors. Use of 60 Vbeta and 13 Jbeta primers characterized the PCR. TCRdb keeps only in-frame clones here, not all; method: immunoSEQ multiplex PCR. Counted here are around 230,000 clones, roughly 85% occurring once; the ten biggest clones make up 0.24%. The sample consisted of PBMCs. The receptors come from a girl under 10 years old in good health and CMV-seronegative.

The rearrangement joins TRBV30 to TRBJ1-2, with 9 nucleotides matching TRBD1. CDR1 and CDR2 from the germline V gene are GTSNPN and SVGIG (reference sequence). The V and J ends lost 2 bases and 8 bases, in that order; junction bases with no gene match: 12. This CDR3 is 15 amino acids long. CDR3 bases: TGTGCCTGGAGTCTATGGACACAGGGGGCTGGCGGCTACACCTTC. It is translated as CAWSLWTQGAGGYTF.

The rearrangement links TRBV5-6 to TRBJ2-5, with D perhaps TRBD2 (5 bases). Germline V gene sequence: CDR1 SGHDT, CDR2 YYEEEE. With 4 bases removed from V and 1 base from J, the gap between germline ends came to 17 bases. The CDR3 extends over 16 amino acids. The CDR3 is CASSPYLATLQETQYF. Here the CDR3 DNA reads TGTGCCAGCAGCCCCTACCTAGCTACACTCCAAGAGACCCAGTACTTC.

The chain links TRBV28 to TRBJ1-2; 7 nucleotides agree with TRBD1. Germline V gives CDR1 MDHEN, CDR2 SYDVKM. Trimming took 2 bases from V and 0 from J; bases not matched to a gene: 3. CDR3 length: 15 residues. CDR3 region: CASSLPGQANYGYTF. CDR3 DNA: TGTGCCAGCAGTTTACCCGGACAGGCTAACTATGGCTACACCTTC.

The chain employs TRBV10-1 and TRBJ2-5; 12 nucleotides align to TRBD2. The ends lost 2 bases at V and 4 bases at J; junction bases unmatched: 5. Germline CDR1 is WNHNN and CDR2 is SYGVQD (reference sequence). This CDR3 has 16 amino acids. The CDR3 reads CASSEPILAGGETQYF. The CDR3 DNA is TGCGCCAGCAGTGAGCCTATACTAGCGGGAGGAGAGACCCAGTACTTC.

J is TRBJ1-2 and V is TRBV11-2; D might be TRBD1 (6 bases). Trimming pared 5 bases from V and 0 bases from J, leaving 13 bases between. The CDR3 spans 15 residues. CDR1 and CDR2 (germline): SGHAT, FQNNGV. CDR3 nucleotides: TGTGCCAGCAGCCCGCGACAGGCTACTAACTATGGCTACACCTTC. Protein sequence: CASSPRQATNYGYTF.

The chain recombines TRBV21-1 with TRBJ1-1; the D call of TRBD1 is as the table states it, not checked on the DNA. TRBV21-1 is assigned pseudogene status. The CDR3 runs 14 residues. Here the CDR3 DNA reads TGTGCCAGCAGCTGGGACATTCTGAACACTGAAGCTTTCTTT. It encodes CASSWDILNTEAFF.

This clone was recorded once. The chain employs TRBV2 and TRBJ1-4; D possibly corresponds to TRBD1 (5 bases). The CDR3 loop spans 14 amino acids. Looked up from germline, CDR1 is SNHLY and CDR2 is FYNNEI. V dropped 7 bases and J dropped 0 bases, with 9 bases sitting between them. In nucleotides, the CDR3 is TGTGCCAGCACTATCAGGGCAACTAATGAAAAACTGTTTTTT. Encoded protein: CASTIRATNEKLFF.

V and J are TRBV2 and TRBJ2-7; D is possibly TRBD2 (5 bases). The CDR3 totals 17 residues. Germline V gene sequence: CDR1 SNHLY, CDR2 FYNNEI. Trimming took 2 bases from V and 4 from J, leaving 21 bases between them. CDR3 in DNA: TGTGCCAGCAGTGAATGGACTGCGGGCCGGGATGGATACGAGCAGTACTTC. Protein product: CASSEWTAGRDGYEQYF.

The gene calls are TRBV11-2 and TRBJ2-7, with D maybe TRBD2 (6 bases). Trimming stripped 1 base from V and 0 bases from J, with 16 bases between. The CDR3 spans 17 residues. Germline-derived CDR1 and CDR2 are SGHAT and FQNNGV. For the CDR3, the DNA is TGTGCCAGCAGCTTAGCGTGGGCTAGCGAAAGCTCCTACGAGCAGTACTTC. Residues: CASSLAWASESSYEQYF.

The rearrangement uses TRBV2 and TRBJ2-1, with 12 bases identical to TRBD2. V trimming: 5 bases; J trimming: 9 bases; junction bases outside the gene matches: 14. This CDR3 spans 17 amino acids. Germline V CDR1 and CDR2: SNHLY, FYNNEI. The CDR3 here is CASSSILAGGYEGEQFF. The CDR3 nucleotides read TGTGCCAGCAGTTCGATCCTAGCGGGAGGGTATGAAGGTGAGCAGTTCTTC.

The DNA of the CDR3 is TGTGCCAGCAGTGAGGACAGGGTCGCCCAAGAGACCCAGTACTTC. Its protein product is CASSEDRVAQETQYF. The chain links TRBV2 to TRBJ2-5; 8 bases match TRBD1. Germline CDR1 and CDR2: SNHLY and FYNNEI. The length of the CDR3 is 15 residues. Unmatched junction bases numbered 4, after V lost 3 bases and J lost 1 base. The complete variable domain, with remaining parts taken from reference TRBV2 and TRBJ2-5, reads EPEVTQTPSHQVTQMGQEVILRCVPISNHLYFYWYRQILGQKVEFLVSFYNNEISEKSEIFDDQFSVERPDGSNFTLKIRSTKLEDSAMYFCASSEDRVAQETQYFGPGTRLLVL.

The CDR3 protein is CASSQTVGIGGARSPLHF. The CDR3 nucleotides read TGTGCCAGCTCACAAACAGTCGGAATAGGGGGCGCAAGATCACCCCTCCACTTT. This chain uses TRBV18 with TRBJ1-6; 7 bases agree with TRBD1. Germline V gene sequence: CDR1 KGHSH, CDR2 LQKENI. V lost 4 bases to trimming and J lost 10 bases; unmatched junction nucleotides: 19. This CDR3 spans 18 amino acids.

The rearrangement joins TRBV19 to TRBJ2-1; D is ambiguous. Trimming cost V 8 bases and J 8 bases, with 10 bases left between them. The CDR3 sequence is 11 residues long. Germline V gene data show CDR1 as LNHDA and CDR2 as SQIVND (reference sequence). The CDR3 sequence is CASVPGYEQFF. Here the CDR3 DNA reads TGTGCCAGTGTCCCCGGGTATGAGCAGTTCTTC.

V gene TRBV30 combines with J gene TRBJ2-7, with 9 bases matching TRBD2. This CDR3 has 15 residues. Germline loops: CDR1 GTSNPN, CDR2 SVGIG (reference sequence). Trimming cost V 4 bases and J 0 bases; bases outside gene matches: 7. The CDR3 nucleotides read TGTGCCTGGAATGGTTATAGCGGGAGCTCCTACGAGCAGTACTTC. This codes for CAWNGYSGSSYEQYF.

V and J are TRBV6-1 and TRBJ2-5; 7 nucleotides align to TRBD1. The CDR3 runs 17 residues. The V segment lost 4 bases and the J segment 0 bases; nucleotides outside the gene matches: 11. CDR1 MNHNS and CDR2 SASEGT come from the germline V gene. This chain's CDR3 is CASSVRHRDSHQETQYF. CDR3 DNA sequence: TGTGCCAGCAGTGTTCGGCACCGGGACAGCCACCAAGAGACCCAGTACTTC.

The chain uses TRBV5-1 and TRBJ2-1, with D tentatively TRBD2 (6 bases). Germline CDR1 SGHRS, CDR2 YFSETQ. V lost 2 bases, J lost 8 bases, and 17 bases lay in between. The CDR3 has 15 residues. The DNA of the CDR3 is TGCGCCAGCAGCTTCAGTACGGGAGTTTTCGATGAGCAGTTCTTC. Its translation: CASSFSTGVFDEQFF.

The chain uses TRBV7-9 and TRBJ2-2; D gene ambiguous. The CDR3 is 13 residues long. CDR1 and CDR2 (germline): SEHNR, FQNEAQ (reference sequence). Deletions cut 3 bases from V and 5 bases from J, with 7 bases between. DNA for the CDR3: TGTGCCAGCAGCTTGACGGAGACCGGGGAGCTGTTTTTT. Translation: CASSLTETGELFF.

The J gene is TRBJ2-1, the V gene TRBV23-1; 7 bases map to TRBD1. TRBV23-1 carries the ORF label, with uncertain function. Trimming cost V 9 bases and J 4 bases; bases outside gene matches: 6. The length of the CDR3 is 13 residues. The CDR3 DNA sequence: TGCGCCAGGGGACAGCAATATTACAATGAGCAGTTCTTC. Translated, it gives CARGQQYYNEQFF.

This chain uses TRBV25-1 with TRBJ1-5; unclear D gene. Germline V gene lookup returns CDR1 MGHDK and CDR2 SYGVNS. CDR3 size: 12 residues. Trimming shortened V by 10 bases and J by 5 bases, and 12 bases separated the two germline ends. The CDR3 DNA follows: TGTGCCAACTCGACCCGGGATCAGCCCCAGCATTTT. Translated, it gives CANSTRDQPQHF.

The chain uses TRBV5-1 and TRBJ2-7, with 13 nucleotides matching TRBD2. The V and J ends lost 1 base and 3 bases, in that order; junction bases with no gene match: 7. Germline V gives CDR1 SGHRS, CDR2 YFSETQ. The CDR3 is 17 residues long. This CDR3 is CASSLWGTSGTDYEQYF. The CDR3 DNA follows: TGCGCCAGCAGCTTGTGGGGGACTAGCGGGACGGACTACGAGCAGTACTTC.

The genes are TRBV25-1 and TRBJ2-1, with a possible D match to TRBD2 (5 bases). Germline CDR1 is MGHDK and CDR2 is SYGVNS. The CDR3 runs to 15 residues. Trimming removed 1 base from V and 7 bases from J, with 14 bases in between. CDR3 residues: CASSELSGALNEQFF. For the CDR3, the DNA is TGTGCCAGCAGTGAATTAAGCGGAGCCCTTAATGAGCAGTTCTTC.

This chain links TRBV6-1 with TRBJ2-3; TRBD1 might be the D (6 bases). V lost 0 bases, J lost 7 bases, and 14 bases lay in between. This CDR3 has 15 amino acids. Germline V gene data show CDR1 as MNHNS and CDR2 as SASEGT. This CDR3 is CASSEARQVPNTQYF. The CDR3 region has the DNA TGTGCCAGCAGTGAAGCCAGACAGGTGCCCAATACGCAGTATTTT.

This chain links TRBV27 with TRBJ2-1, with 9 positions matching TRBD2. Germline loops: CDR1 MNHEY, CDR2 SMNVEV (reference sequence). The CDR3 extends over 16 amino acids. The trim removed 6 bases at V and 3 bases at J, leaving 9 bases unmatched. CDR3: CASRPGTSLFYNEQFF. In DNA, the CDR3 is TGTGCCAGCAGGCCGGGGACTAGCCTCTTCTACAATGAGCAGTTCTTC.

The rearrangement links TRBV14 to TRBJ1-1, with D uncertain. Germline V gives CDR1 SGHDN, CDR2 FVKESK. V shed 4 bases and J shed 5 bases, with 14 bases lying between them. The CDR3 covers 14 residues. This chain's CDR3 is CASSRLGHRTEAFF. The CDR3 DNA follows: TGTGCCAGCAGCCGCCTGGGCCACAGAACTGAAGCTTTCTTT.

This sequence joins TRBV6-5 and TRBJ1-2, with a possible D match to TRBD1 (6 bases). This CDR3 contains 15 residues. CDR1 and CDR2 (germline): MNHEY, SVGAGI. The V and J ends lost 0 bases and 2 bases respectively, with 10 bases between them. The CDR3 reads CASSYSGQGNYGYTF. The CDR3 DNA is TGTGCCAGCAGTTACTCGGGGCAGGGGAACTATGGCTACACCTTC.

This chain connects TRBV7-9 to TRBJ2-3; D gene unclear. This CDR3 has 12 residues. CDR1 is SEHNR, CDR2 FQNEAQ, per germline (reference sequence). V lost 5 bases to trimming and J lost 4 bases, with 7 bases between them. The CDR3 reads CASSPSADTQYF. DNA for the CDR3: TGTGCCAGCAGCCCCTCGGCAGATACGCAGTATTTT. The variable domain in full, with the rest retrieved from reference TRBV7-9 and TRBJ2-3, is DTGVSQNPRHKITKRGQNVTFRCDPISEHNRLYWYRQTLGQGPEFLTYFQNEAQLEKSRLLSDRFSAERPKGSFSTLEIQRTEQGDSAMYLCASSPSADTQYFGPGTRLTVL.

V is TRBV29-1 and J is TRBJ1-1; D ambiguous. Between the trimmed V and J ends, which lost 1 base and 2 bases, there was a span of 5 bases. This CDR3 comprises 12 residues. Germline CDR1 and CDR2: SQVTM and ANQGSEA. The CDR3 DNA follows: TGCAGCGTTGAAGGTAGAAACACTGAAGCTTTCTTT. Translated: CSVEGRNTEAFF.

A remark on this clone: The germline gene is not matched at one end of the junction; a read error may be the cause. The chain couples TRBV27 to TRBJ1-2; 11 positions agree with TRBD1. Germline CDR1 MNHEY, CDR2 SMNVEV (reference sequence). This CDR3 region has 18 residues. CDR3 region: CASSFIGQGAGLYYGHTF. The CDR3 DNA sequence: TGTGCCAGCAGTTTTATCGGACAGGGGGCAGGTCTTTACTATGGCCACACCTTC.

The chain is built from TRBV5-1 and TRBJ2-3; 11 positions match TRBD1. CDR1 SGHRS and CDR2 YFSETQ come from the germline V gene. This CDR3 comprises 15 residues. The J segment lost 4 bases and the V segment lost 2 bases, leaving 3 bases of the junction unmatched. DNA for the CDR3: TGCGCCAGCAGCTTTTGGACAGGGGGCGCAGATACGCAGTATTTT. The encoded protein is CASSFWTGGADTQYF.